The 20 T cell receptor beta chains reported below all come from one sample, sequenced in a study of cytomegalovirus exposure and HLA in healthy donors. 60 Vbeta and 13 Jbeta primers were used in PCR. Clones were sequenced by immunoSEQ multiplex PCR, and TCRdb holds only the in-frame ones, with some missing. The table shows fewer than 120,000 clones, with about four fifths occurring only once. Sequences were obtained from PBMCs. All receptors come from a woman aged 55-69 years in good health and CMV-seropositive.

In its sample, this clone was seen a few times. A read error may account for a junction end that differs from germline. V usage is TRBV29-1 and J usage is TRBJ2-1, with D perhaps matching TRBD1 (5 bases). Germline assignment: CDR1 SQVTM and CDR2 ANQGSEA. The CDR3 extends over 11 amino acids. The CDR3 DNA is TGCAGCGTTGACACAGGAAATGCGCAGTTCTTC. Protein: CSVDTGNAQFF.

J is TRBJ1-1 and V is TRBV19; 9 bases map to TRBD1. The CDR3 extends over 14 amino acids. J was trimmed by 5 bases and V by 3 bases; bases with no gene match: 4. CDR1 LNHDA and CDR2 SQIVND come from the germline V gene (reference sequence). The CDR3 DNA reads as TGTGCCAGTAGTATGACAGGGGGGCGAACTGAAGCTTTCTTT. Translated, it gives CASSMTGGRTEAFF.

The chain has TRBV18 and TRBJ1-2, with 9 bases identical to TRBD1. With 3 bases clipped from V and 0 bases from J, the junction kept 23 bases outside the gene matches. Germline V gene lookup returns CDR1 KGHSH and CDR2 LQKENI. The CDR3 length is 22 residues. CDR3 DNA: TGTGCCAGCTCACCGGTTTATTCTCCTTTTGGGACAGGGAAAAATTCTAACTATGGCTACACCTTC. Translating it yields CASSPVYSPFGTGKNSNYGYTF.

This chain links TRBV27 with TRBJ2-7; D is possibly TRBD2 (6 bases). CDR3 size: 15 residues. V lost 2 bases and J 0 bases, leaving 11 bases between the germline ends. CDR1 MNHEY and CDR2 SMNVEV come from the germline V gene (reference sequence). In nucleotides, the CDR3 is TGTGCCAGCAGTTTAGCGGGAAGCCTCTCCTACGAGCAGTACTTC. Translation gives CASSLAGSLSYEQYF.

The chain couples TRBV5-3 to TRBJ2-1, with TRBD2 matching over 8 bases. TRBV5-3 is given ORF status, its function remaining uncertain. This CDR3 is built from 17 residues. Trimming cost V 0 bases and J 7 bases; bases outside gene matches: 12. CDR3 DNA: TGTGCCAGAAGCTTGGACAGTCCAGCGGGAGATGAGAATGAGCAGTTCTTC. Protein product: CARSLDSPAGDENEQFF.

The chain carries TRBV28 and TRBJ2-3, with 9 bases that match TRBD2. CDR1 and CDR2 from the germline V gene are MDHEN and SYDVKM. V lost 5 bases and J lost 3; bases outside the gene matches: 0. The CDR3 covers 13 residues. CDR3 in amino acids: CASSAGGTDTQYF. CDR3 DNA: TGTGCCAGCAGTGCGGGAGGGACAGATACGCAGTATTTT.

The V and J genes are TRBV6-1 and TRBJ1-1; tentatively, D is TRBD1 (6 bases). The length of the CDR3 is 17 residues. Per the germline V gene, CDR1 is MNHNS and CDR2 is SASEGT. Between the trimmed V and J ends, which lost 1 base and 7 bases, there was a span of 22 bases. CDR3 nucleotide sequence: TGTGCCAGCAGTGAAGGCCCCCAGGGTGGGGGCAGCGGTGAAGCTTTCTTT. Protein: CASSEGPQGGGSGEAFF.

The chain employs TRBV4-1 and TRBJ2-5; TRBD1 might be the D (5 bases). V dropped 2 bases and J dropped 4 bases, with 11 bases sitting between them. This CDR3 contains 14 residues. Per germline, CDR1 MGHRA and CDR2 YSYEKL. The CDR3 region is CASSQQGIRETQYF. CDR3 DNA: TGCGCCAGCAGCCAACAGGGAATTCGAGAGACCCAGTACTTC.

The chain couples TRBV5-1 to TRBJ2-1; 7 nucleotides align to TRBD1. There are 15 residues in the CDR3. Germline lookup yields CDR1 SGHRS and CDR2 YFSETQ. Trimming took 4 bases from V and 4 from J; bases not matched to a gene: 8. The CDR3: CASSSGQGEYNEQFF. The DNA of the CDR3 is TGCGCCAGCAGCAGCGGCCAGGGGGAATACAATGAGCAGTTCTTC. Variable domain in full (rest from reference TRBV5-1 and TRBJ2-1): KAGVTQTPRYLIKTRGQQVTLSCSPISGHRSVSWYQQTPGQGLQFLFEYFSETQRNKGNFPGRFSGRQFSNSRSEMNVSTLELGDSALYLCASSSGQGEYNEQFFGPGTRLTVL.

The rearrangement uses TRBV11-2 and TRBJ1-2; the D gene is possibly TRBD1 (6 bases). The CDR3 runs 14 residues. Germline CDR1 SGHAT, CDR2 FQNNGV. The V gene lost 3 bases and the J gene lost 3 bases, with 11 bases spanning the gap. Written as DNA, the CDR3 is TGTGCCAGCAGCTTTTGGAGGACAGACTATGGCTACACCTTC. It translates to CASSFWRTDYGYTF.

In its sample, this clone was seen once. The gene calls are TRBV2 and TRBJ2-1; D possibly corresponds to TRBD1 (6 bases). The CDR3 length is 16 residues. Trimming removed 9 bases from V and 1 base from J, with 19 bases in between. CDR1 and CDR2 from the germline V gene are SNHLY and FYNNEI. CDR3 region: CARSPGTTYSYNEQFF. CDR3 nucleotide sequence: TGTGCCAGGTCTCCCGGGACAACTTATTCCTACAATGAGCAGTTCTTC.

This sequence joins TRBV9 and TRBJ1-4; TRBD1 might be the D (5 bases). The length of the CDR3 is 15 residues. V was cut by 0 bases and J by 8 bases, with 14 bases left in between. Germline V CDR1 and CDR2: SGDLS, YYNGEE. In nucleotides, the CDR3 is TGTGCCAGCAGCGTAGGGGACCCGGCGGGGGAAAAACTGTTTTTT. It specifies CASSVGDPAGEKLFF.

V gene TRBV6-1 combines with J gene TRBJ2-2; TRBD2 is a possible D gene (6 bases). The CDR3 totals 16 residues. V shed 4 bases and J shed 0 bases, with 12 bases lying between them. Germline CDR1 MNHNS, CDR2 SASEGT. The CDR3 spells CASSGGRGTNTGELFF. In nucleotides, the CDR3 is TGTGCCAGCAGTGGGGGTCGGGGGACGAACACCGGGGAGCTGTTTTTT.

The chain carries TRBV18 and TRBJ2-5, with 8 nucleotides matching TRBD1. This CDR3 is built from 13 residues. Germline loops: CDR1 KGHSH, CDR2 LQKENI. Germline trimming cut 6 bases from V and 9 bases from J; bases unmatched to any gene: 9. CDR3 loop: CASSRTGHWAQYF. Written as DNA, the CDR3 is TGTGCCAGCTCTCGGACAGGGCATTGGGCCCAGTACTTC.

The J gene is TRBJ2-7, the V gene TRBV10-1; 7 nucleotides line up with TRBD1. The CDR3 length is 14 residues. Germline V gene sequence: CDR1 WNHNN, CDR2 SYGVQD (reference sequence). Losses at the gene ends were 5 bases for V and 5 bases for J; bases not matched to a gene: 9. Here the CDR3 DNA reads TGCGCCAGCAGTAGACAGGGCGCCGTAAACGAGCAGTACTTC. The encoded protein is CASSRQGAVNEQYF.

This clone was found once. The chain combines TRBV19 with TRBJ1-1; a weak D match, TRBD1 (6 bases). The CDR3 loop spans 17 amino acids. With 10 bases removed from V and 0 bases from J, the gap between germline ends came to 24 bases. From germline, CDR1 is LNHDA and CDR2 SQIVND (reference sequence). CDR3 sequence reads: CATHPGIHRALNTEAFF. DNA of the CDR3: TGTGCCACCCACCCGGGGATCCACAGGGCTCTGAACACTGAAGCTTTCTTT.

This clone has just one count. This chain uses TRBV19 with TRBJ2-7; possible D gene TRBD2, 6 bases. The CDR3 totals 15 residues. Germline V gene data show CDR1 as LNHDA and CDR2 as SQIVND (reference sequence). V lost 7 bases and J 4 bases, leaving 20 bases between the germline ends. The CDR3 sequence is CASTPRAGRGYEQYF. CDR3 sequence (DNA): TGTGCCAGTACCCCAAGGGCGGGACGGGGTTACGAGCAGTACTTC.

J is TRBJ2-2 and V is TRBV28; maybe TRBD1 (6 bases). This CDR3 region has 15 residues. Trimming shortened V by 6 bases and J by 0 bases, and 11 bases separated the two germline ends. The germline CDR1 and CDR2 sequences are MDHEN and SYDVKM. The CDR3, as DNA: TGTGCCAGCAGCCCAGGACAGACGAACACCGGGGAGCTGTTTTTT. Residues: CASSPGQTNTGELFF.

This clone was counted a single time. The rearrangement joins TRBV18 to TRBJ1-2; TRBD1 matches 10 bases. The germline V gene encodes CDR1 KGHSH and CDR2 LQKENI. V gave up 3 bases and J gave up 7 bases; unmatched junction bases: 8. The CDR3 spans 15 residues. CDR3 region: CASSPGPGTGAGYTF. In DNA form, the CDR3 reads TGTGCCAGCTCACCCGGCCCTGGGACAGGGGCTGGCTACACCTTC.

V gene TRBV29-1 combines with J gene TRBJ2-1, with 10 bases identical to TRBD2. The CDR3 is 16 residues long. Looked up from germline, CDR1 is SQVTM and CDR2 is ANQGSEA. Germline trimming cut 4 bases from V and 5 bases from J; bases unmatched to any gene: 11. CDR3 nucleotide sequence: TGCAGCGTTGCTAATACCGGGACTAGCGCTGACAATGAGCAGTTCTTC. Translation gives CSVANTGTSADNEQFF.